The table lists the clone carrying this T cell receptor (beta chain) with many counts. Antigen: not known. The sample comes from a study of T cells in Graves' hyperthyroidism and ophthalmopathy. Uncontrolled infections, other autoimmune diseases, pregnancy or lactation led to exclusion of patients. Based on clinical symptoms, serum thyroxine and TRAb, thyroid ultrasound and orbital computed tomography, diagnoses were reached. RNA transcripts were the template for amplifying TCR beta CDR3 regions. TCR CDR3 underwent first-round RT-PCR with the HTBI primer set. Each CDR3 protein is one row after TCRdb ran MiXCR on the multiplex PCR reads. The sample has approximately 710,000 distinct CDR3 sequences, 17% seen once. Study conclusions and caveats: Blood shared most expanded thyroid clonotypes above 0.001.

V was clipped by 7 bases and J by 6 bases, with 9 bases between them. The germline V gene has CDR1 MNHEY and CDR2 SVGEGT. The CDR3 loop spans 12 amino acids. Material for sequencing was blood. The chain joins TRBV6-2 or TRBV6-3 to TRBJ2-2; D not resolved. The clonotype was recovered from a man between 50 and 59 years old with Graves' hyperthyroidism. CDR3 in DNA: TGTGCCAGCACCCCCCGGCCCGGGGAGCTGTTTTTT. Its translation is CASTPRPGELFF.